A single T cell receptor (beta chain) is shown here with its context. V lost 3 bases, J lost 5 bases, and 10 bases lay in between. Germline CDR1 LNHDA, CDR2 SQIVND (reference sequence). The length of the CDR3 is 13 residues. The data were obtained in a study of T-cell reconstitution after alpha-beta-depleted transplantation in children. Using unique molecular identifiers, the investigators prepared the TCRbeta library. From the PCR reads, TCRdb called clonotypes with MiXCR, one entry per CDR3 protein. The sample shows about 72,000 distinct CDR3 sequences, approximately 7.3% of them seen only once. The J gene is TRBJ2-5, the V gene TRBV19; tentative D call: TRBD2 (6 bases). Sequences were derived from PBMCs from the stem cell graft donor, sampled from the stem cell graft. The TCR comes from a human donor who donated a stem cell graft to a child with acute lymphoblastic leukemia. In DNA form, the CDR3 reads TGTGCCAGTAGTATCGGAGGGAGCGAGACCCAGTACTTC. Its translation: CASSIGGSETQYF.